This T cell receptor (beta chain) was recorded in a study of cytomegalovirus exposure and HLA in healthy donors. The PCR had 60 Vbeta and 13 Jbeta primers. Using immunoSEQ multiplex PCR, the repertoire was profiled, and TCRdb retains in-frame clones only, with some absent. The sample yields hundreds of thousands of clones, 82% seen once. When sampled, the donors appeared nominally healthy, though they likely had unrecorded immune exposures. Sample: PBMCs. This clonotype was obtained from a woman aged 40 to 50 in good health and CMV-seronegative.

The CDR3: CASSQDAGGHGELFF. In nucleotides, the CDR3 is TGTGCCAGCAGCCAAGATGCGGGGGGACACGGGGAGCTGTTTTTT. The J gene is TRBJ2-2, the V gene TRBV4-2; the match to TRBD2 covers 8 bases. This CDR3 spans 15 amino acids. Trimming cost V 0 bases and J 7 bases; bases outside gene matches: 4. Germline CDR1 and CDR2: LGHNA and YNFKEQ.